This is a list of T cell receptor beta chains from one sample in a study of cytotoxic CD8 clonotypes in ibrutinib-treated CLL. The data were produced by immunoSEQ multiplex PCR, yet TCRdb's version contains in-frame clones alone and is incomplete. The sample contains more than 85,000 clones, 78% of which appear only once. The material was PBMCs, obtained after 12 months of ibrutinib treatment. The receptors derive from a human donor with chronic lymphocytic leukemia. Both conserved end residues are part of each CDR3. Each record gives: J gene, V gene, clone size, D gene, CDR3 protein, CDR3 DNA. A D gene is named only where the DNA matches it firmly. Clone size, where shown, is once, few, many, or a class for clones that have expanded.

j_call: TRBJ2-2; v_call: TRBV25-1; clone_size: NA; d_call: NA; cdr3_aa: CASSGRTGGELFF; cdr3_nt: TGTGCCAGCAGTGGCAGAACAGGCGGGGAGCTGTTTTTT
j_call: TRBJ2-2; v_call: TRBV15; clone_size: NA; d_call: TRBD2; cdr3_aa: CATSPTSGVTGELFF; cdr3_nt: TGTGCCACCAGCCCTACTAGCGGCGTCACCGGGGAGCTGTTTTTT
j_call: TRBJ2-2; v_call: TRBV2; clone_size: NA; d_call: NA; cdr3_aa: CASSFSGELFF; cdr3_nt: TGTGCCAGCAGTTTCTCCGGGGAGCTGTTTTTT
j_call: TRBJ2-3; v_call: TRBV7-9; clone_size: NA; d_call: NA; cdr3_aa: CASSFDTRTDTQYF; cdr3_nt: TGTGCCAGCAGCTTCGACACCCGCACAGATACGCAGTATTTT
j_call: TRBJ2-6; v_call: TRBV19; clone_size: NA; d_call: NA; cdr3_aa: CASSVRMGESSGANVLTF; cdr3_nt: TGTGCCAGTAGTGTCCGTATGGGGGAGAGCTCTGGGGCCAACGTCCTGACTTTC
j_call: TRBJ1-2; v_call: TRBV9; clone_size: NA; d_call: NA; cdr3_aa: CASRLQGSYGYTF; cdr3_nt: TGTGCCAGCAGGTTACAGGGATCTTATGGCTACACCTTC
j_call: TRBJ1-3; v_call: TRBV29-1; clone_size: NA; d_call: NA; cdr3_aa: CSAVPRMRDTIYF; cdr3_nt: TGCAGCGCTGTCCCCCGGATGCGGGACACCATATATTTT
j_call: TRBJ2-7; v_call: TRBV5-1; clone_size: NA; d_call: TRBD1; cdr3_aa: CASSSEGGGYEQYF; cdr3_nt: TGCGCCAGCAGCAGCGAAGGGGGCGGCTACGAGCAGTACTTC
j_call: TRBJ2-5; v_call: TRBV30; clone_size: NA; d_call: NA; cdr3_aa: CAWRRGSLGETQYF; cdr3_nt: TGTGCCTGGAGACGGGGCAGCCTCGGGGAGACCCAGTACTTC
j_call: TRBJ2-5; v_call: TRBV7-2; clone_size: NA; d_call: TRBD2; cdr3_aa: CASSFRRGQETQYF; cdr3_nt: TGTGCCAGCAGCTTCAGGCGGGGGCAAGAGACCCAGTACTTC
j_call: TRBJ2-1; v_call: TRBV5-6; clone_size: NA; d_call: NA; cdr3_aa: CASSLGPLGHNEQFF; cdr3_nt: TGTGCCAGCAGCTTGGGCCCATTGGGCCATAATGAGCAGTTCTTC
j_call: TRBJ2-2; v_call: TRBV7-3; clone_size: NA; d_call: TRBD1; cdr3_aa: CASSFTRPGQGSTGELFF; cdr3_nt: TGTGCCAGCAGTTTTACCCGTCCGGGACAGGGGTCCACCGGGGAGCTGTTTTTT
j_call: TRBJ1-2; v_call: TRBV29-1; clone_size: few; d_call: NA; cdr3_aa: CSTTQGLKEGYTF; cdr3_nt: TGCAGCACGACACAGGGTTTAAAGGAAGGCTACACCTTC
j_call: TRBJ1-2; v_call: TRBV25-1; clone_size: few; d_call: NA; cdr3_aa: CASSEGVVNYGYTF; cdr3_nt: TGTGCCAGCAGTGAAGGGGTGGTGAACTATGGCTACACCTTC
j_call: TRBJ1-6; v_call: TRBV5-6; clone_size: few; d_call: TRBD1; cdr3_aa: CASSPTGAALHF; cdr3_nt: TGTGCCAGCAGCCCTACAGGGGCGGCCCTCCACTTT
j_call: TRBJ1-6; v_call: TRBV6-6; clone_size: few; d_call: TRBD1; cdr3_aa: CASSHSGRGRDSPLHF; cdr3_nt: TGTGCCAGCAGTCACAGCGGCAGGGGGAGAGATTCACCCCTCCACTTT
j_call: TRBJ2-1; v_call: TRBV7-2; clone_size: NA; d_call: NA; cdr3_aa: CASSLATGNEQFF; cdr3_nt: TGTGCCAGCAGCTTAGCAACCGGCAATGAGCAGTTCTTC
j_call: TRBJ1-2; v_call: TRBV6-5; clone_size: NA; d_call: NA; cdr3_aa: CASRRGAGGGYTF; cdr3_nt: TGTGCCAGCAGACGGGGGGCTGGGGGTGGCTACACCTTC
j_call: TRBJ2-1; v_call: TRBV9; clone_size: NA; d_call: TRBD2; cdr3_aa: CASSVDPGGAAEQFF; cdr3_nt: TGTGCCAGCAGCGTAGATCCCGGGGGGGCGGCTGAGCAGTTCTTC
j_call: TRBJ1-5; v_call: TRBV5-6; clone_size: NA; d_call: NA; cdr3_aa: CASSLPGGGQPQHF; cdr3_nt: TGTGCCAGCAGCTTGCCTGGGGGCGGTCAGCCCCAGCATTTT
j_call: TRBJ2-7; v_call: TRBV6-1; clone_size: NA; d_call: NA; cdr3_aa: CASSVPLRDTNEQYF; cdr3_nt: TGTGCCAGCAGTGTGCCGCTCCGGGACACCAACGAGCAGTACTTC
j_call: TRBJ2-7; v_call: TRBV7-2; clone_size: NA; d_call: NA; cdr3_aa: CASSFAYEQYF; cdr3_nt: TGTGCCAGCAGCTTCGCCTACGAGCAGTACTTC
j_call: TRBJ2-7; v_call: TRBV19; clone_size: NA; d_call: TRBD1; cdr3_aa: CASSDRTGRYEQYF; cdr3_nt: TGTGCCAGTAGCGACCGGACAGGGAGGTACGAGCAGTACTTC
j_call: TRBJ1-4; v_call: TRBV30; clone_size: NA; d_call: NA; cdr3_aa: CAGQGSNEKLFF; cdr3_nt: TGTGCCGGTCAGGGGTCTAATGAAAAACTGTTTTTT
j_call: TRBJ2-3; v_call: TRBV5-1; clone_size: NA; d_call: TRBD1; cdr3_aa: CASSLVRGRNTDTQYF; cdr3_nt: TGCGCCAGCAGCTTGGTTAGGGGGCGTAATACAGATACGCAGTATTTT
j_call: TRBJ1-1; v_call: TRBV5-1; clone_size: NA; d_call: TRBD1; cdr3_aa: CASSSSGTGGMNTEAFF; cdr3_nt: TGCGCCAGCAGCTCGTCCGGGACAGGGGGCATGAACACTGAAGCTTTCTTT
j_call: TRBJ2-7; v_call: TRBV11-2; clone_size: NA; d_call: TRBD1; cdr3_aa: CASSLDDRVPSYEQYF; cdr3_nt: TGTGCCAGCAGCTTAGACGACAGGGTGCCATCCTACGAGCAGTACTTC
j_call: TRBJ2-4; v_call: TRBV6-1; clone_size: NA; d_call: TRBD2; cdr3_aa: CASSENGGGARSNF; cdr3_nt: TGTGCCAGCAGTGAGAATGGCGGGGGGGCCCGTTCGAACTTC
j_call: TRBJ2-7; v_call: TRBV7-2; clone_size: NA; d_call: NA; cdr3_aa: CASSLGTYEQYF; cdr3_nt: TGTGCCAGCAGCTTAGGCACCTACGAGCAGTACTTC
j_call: TRBJ2-4; v_call: TRBV6-5; clone_size: NA; d_call: NA; cdr3_aa: CASGVRGHGIQYF; cdr3_nt: TGTGCCAGCGGGGTGAGGGGCCATGGCATTCAGTACTTC
j_call: TRBJ2-1; v_call: TRBV28; clone_size: NA; d_call: TRBD2; cdr3_aa: CATGGTGTSGANNEQFF; cdr3_nt: TGTGCCACAGGGGGGACCGGGACTAGCGGGGCAAACAATGAGCAGTTCTTC
j_call: TRBJ2-5; v_call: TRBV19; clone_size: NA; d_call: NA; cdr3_aa: CASRSGGRETQYF; cdr3_nt: TGTGCCAGTAGGTCCGGGGGGCGAGAGACCCAGTACTTC
j_call: TRBJ2-7; v_call: TRBV10-3; clone_size: NA; d_call: NA; cdr3_aa: CAIRDRIGEQYF; cdr3_nt: TGTGCCATCAGGGACAGAATAGGGGAGCAGTACTTC
j_call: TRBJ1-1; v_call: TRBV27; clone_size: once; d_call: TRBD1; cdr3_aa: CARVDRGKNTEAFF; cdr3_nt: TGTGCCAGGGTGGACAGGGGTAAGAACACTGAAGCTTTCTTT
j_call: TRBJ2-7; v_call: TRBV9; clone_size: NA; d_call: NA; cdr3_aa: CASSVGGIAGGAYEQYF; cdr3_nt: TGTGCCAGCAGCGTAGGTGGGATAGCAGGGGGGGCTTACGAGCAGTACTTC
j_call: TRBJ1-5; v_call: TRBV30; clone_size: NA; d_call: NA; cdr3_aa: CAWSDREDQPQHF; cdr3_nt: TGTGCCTGGAGTGACAGGGAGGATCAGCCCCAGCATTTT
j_call: TRBJ1-2; v_call: TRBV7-2; clone_size: NA; d_call: NA; cdr3_aa: CASSLRPGANYGYTF; cdr3_nt: TGTGCCAGCAGCTTACGTCCCGGAGCTAACTATGGCTACACCTTC
j_call: TRBJ1-2; v_call: TRBV4-3; clone_size: few; d_call: NA; cdr3_aa: CASSQTGQGGGYTF; cdr3_nt: TGCGCCAGCAGCCAAACGGGGCAGGGCGGAGGCTACACCTTC
j_call: TRBJ2-1; v_call: TRBV6-1; clone_size: NA; d_call: NA; cdr3_aa: CASMGLGNEQFF; cdr3_nt: TGTGCCAGCATGGGCCTAGGCAATGAGCAGTTCTTC
j_call: TRBJ1-1; v_call: TRBV5-1; clone_size: NA; d_call: TRBD1; cdr3_aa: CASSLAGQAGTEAFF; cdr3_nt: TGCGCCAGCAGCTTGGCAGGACAGGCGGGCACTGAAGCTTTCTTT
j_call: TRBJ2-7; v_call: TRBV5-6; clone_size: NA; d_call: NA; cdr3_aa: CASSFWGYEQYF; cdr3_nt: TGTGCCAGCAGCTTCTGGGGGTACGAGCAGTACTTC
j_call: TRBJ2-3; v_call: TRBV6-5; clone_size: NA; d_call: NA; cdr3_aa: CASSPGFGADTQYF; cdr3_nt: TGTGCCAGCAGTCCCGGGTTTGGCGCAGATACGCAGTATTTT
j_call: TRBJ2-3; v_call: TRBV6-5; clone_size: NA; d_call: NA; cdr3_aa: CASSPRFLETDTQYF; cdr3_nt: TGTGCCAGCAGTCCCCGCTTTCTAGAAACAGATACGCAGTATTTT
j_call: TRBJ2-7; v_call: TRBV5-1; clone_size: NA; d_call: NA; cdr3_aa: CASSLASGDSYEQYF; cdr3_nt: TGCGCCAGCAGCTTGGCATCTGGGGACTCCTACGAGCAGTACTTC
j_call: TRBJ1-1; v_call: TRBV9; clone_size: NA; d_call: NA; cdr3_aa: CASSVQGTEAFF; cdr3_nt: TGTGCCAGCAGCGTACAGGGGACTGAAGCTTTCTTT
j_call: TRBJ2-3; v_call: TRBV7-6; clone_size: NA; d_call: NA; cdr3_aa: CASSPTAGTDTQYF; cdr3_nt: TGTGCCAGCAGCCCCACTGCGGGCACAGATACGCAGTATTTT
j_call: TRBJ1-1; v_call: TRBV7-8; clone_size: NA; d_call: TRBD1; cdr3_aa: CASSLGTGNTEAFF; cdr3_nt: TGTGCCAGCAGCTTAGGGACAGGAAACACTGAAGCTTTCTTT
j_call: TRBJ2-1; v_call: TRBV10-2; clone_size: NA; d_call: NA; cdr3_aa: CAAGLNEQFF; cdr3_nt: TGCGCCGCAGGCTTGAATGAGCAGTTCTTC
j_call: TRBJ1-1; v_call: TRBV29-1; clone_size: NA; d_call: NA; cdr3_aa: CSVERGLRTEAFF; cdr3_nt: TGCAGCGTTGAACGGGGGCTGAGGACTGAAGCTTTCTTT
j_call: TRBJ1-1; v_call: TRBV29-1; clone_size: NA; d_call: NA; cdr3_aa: CSVGGQGNGEAFF; cdr3_nt: TGCAGCGTTGGGGGTCAGGGTAACGGAGAAGCTTTCTTT
j_call: TRBJ2-5; v_call: TRBV11-1; clone_size: NA; d_call: TRBD1; cdr3_aa: CASGTGGAGTQYF; cdr3_nt: TGTGCCAGCGGAACAGGGGGCGCCGGGACCCAGTACTTC
j_call: TRBJ1-1; v_call: TRBV6-1; clone_size: NA; d_call: NA; cdr3_aa: CASGRNMNTEAFF; cdr3_nt: TGTGCCAGCGGACGGAACATGAACACTGAAGCTTTCTTT